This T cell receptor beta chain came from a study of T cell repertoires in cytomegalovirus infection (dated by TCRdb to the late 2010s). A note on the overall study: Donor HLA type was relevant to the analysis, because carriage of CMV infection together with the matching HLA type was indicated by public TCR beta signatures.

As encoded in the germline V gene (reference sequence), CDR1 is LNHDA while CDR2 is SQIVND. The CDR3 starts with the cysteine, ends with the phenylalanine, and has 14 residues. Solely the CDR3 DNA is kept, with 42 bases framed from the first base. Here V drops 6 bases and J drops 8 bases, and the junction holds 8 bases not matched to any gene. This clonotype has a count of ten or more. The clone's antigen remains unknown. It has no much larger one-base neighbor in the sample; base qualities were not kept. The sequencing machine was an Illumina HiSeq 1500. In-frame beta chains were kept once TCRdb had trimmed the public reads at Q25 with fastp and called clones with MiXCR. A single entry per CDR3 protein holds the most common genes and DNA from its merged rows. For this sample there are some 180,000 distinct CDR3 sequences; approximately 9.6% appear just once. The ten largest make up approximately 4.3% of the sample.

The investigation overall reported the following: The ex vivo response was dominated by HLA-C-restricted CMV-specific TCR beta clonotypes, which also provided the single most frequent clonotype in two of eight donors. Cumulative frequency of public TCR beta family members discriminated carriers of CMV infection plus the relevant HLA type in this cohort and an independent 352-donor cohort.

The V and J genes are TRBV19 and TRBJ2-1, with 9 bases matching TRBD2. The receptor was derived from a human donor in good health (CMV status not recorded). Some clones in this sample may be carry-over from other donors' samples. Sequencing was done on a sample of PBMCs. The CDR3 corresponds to CASRTSGLKDEQFF. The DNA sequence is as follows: TGTGCCAGTAGAACTAGCGGGCTTAAAGATGAGCAGTTCTTC.